This T cell receptor beta chain was profiled in a study of T cells after somatic rescue of genetic block. The germline V gene has CDR1 SGHTA and CDR2 FQGNSA. The CDR3 is 13 residues long. Trimming took off 3 bases at V and 5 bases at J, with 10 bases between the two ends. Data came from immunoSEQ multiplex PCR; TCRdb stores just in-frame clones and leaves some out. The sample has 110,000 or so clones; around nine tenths are singletons. Sequenced input: peripheral blood mononuclear cells (PBMCs). This TCR came from a young woman. V is TRBV7-2 and J is TRBJ2-5; perhaps TRBD2 as D (6 bases). CDR3 sequence reads: CASSLGDFETQYF. CDR3 DNA: TGTGCCAGCAGCTTGGGGGACTTTGAGACCCAGTACTTC.